These 26 T cell receptor beta chains came from one sample sequenced in a study of blood T cell repertoires in COVID-19. Generated by immunoSEQ multiplex PCR, the TCRdb table keeps only in-frame clones and is missing some. This table holds roughly 110,000 clones, roughly 81% found once. Sequenced input: peripheral blood. The receptors originated from a middle-aged man with acute or convalescent COVID-19.

The rearrangement links TRBV5-1 to TRBJ1-1; 8 bases are a match to TRBD1. V was clipped by 3 bases and J by 4 bases; unmatched bases: 5. CDR1 is SGHRS and CDR2 is YFSETQ in the germline V gene. The CDR3 length is 14 residues. The DNA of the CDR3 is TGCGCCAGCAGCTCGACGGACAGGGCCACTGAAGCTTTCTTT. This translates into CASSSTDRATEAFF. Looking up the rest from reference TRBV5-1 and TRBJ1-1 gives the full variable domain: KAGVTQTPRYLIKTRGQQVTLSCSPISGHRSVSWYQQTPGQGLQFLFEYFSETQRNKGNFPGRFSGRQFSNSRSEMNVSTLELGDSALYLCASSSTDRATEAFFGQGTRLTVV.

This clone occurred once. The rearrangement links TRBV5-1 to TRBJ2-6; D is undetermined. The germline CDR1 and CDR2 sequences are SGHRS and YFSETQ. Trimming cost V 5 bases and J 1 base, with 7 bases left between them. The CDR3 consists of 14 residues. CDR3 DNA sequence: TGCGCCAGCAGTCTCGGGTCTGGGGCCAACGTCCTGACTTTC. Protein product: CASSLGSGANVLTF.

In its sample, this clone was seen a few times. V is TRBV5-1 and J is TRBJ1-1; the match to TRBD1 covers 11 bases. This CDR3 spans 16 amino acids. Germline CDR1 reads SGHRS; CDR2 reads YFSETQ. V lost 0 bases to trimming and J lost 4 bases; unmatched junction nucleotides: 5. CDR3 bases: TGCGCCAGCAGCTTGGCCGGACAGGGGGCCGGCACTGAAGCTTTCTTT. It codes for CASSLAGQGAGTEAFF. Based on the CDR3 plus reference TRBV5-1 and TRBJ1-1, the full variable domain is KAGVTQTPRYLIKTRGQQVTLSCSPISGHRSVSWYQQTPGQGLQFLFEYFSETQRNKGNFPGRFSGRQFSNSRSEMNVSTLELGDSALYLCASSLAGQGAGTEAFFGQGTRLTVV.

The rearrangement uses TRBV5-1 and TRBJ1-1, with TRBD1 as a possible D gene (5 bases). The CDR3 totals 14 residues. In germline, CDR1 is SGHRS, CDR2 YFSETQ. V was shortened by 6 bases and J by 2 bases, with 14 bases between the two germline ends. Here the CDR3 DNA reads TGCGCCAGCAACCCCCAGGGAGGTAACACTGAAGCTTTCTTT. It specifies CASNPQGGNTEAFF.

The rearrangement joins TRBV6-5 to TRBJ2-7; 11 bases are a match to TRBD2. Germline V gene sequence: CDR1 MNHEY, CDR2 SVGAGI. J gave up 3 bases and V 6 bases, and 4 bases lay outside the gene matches. The CDR3 extends over 14 amino acids. The CDR3: CASSLLAGVYEQYF. CDR3 coding DNA: TGTGCCAGCAGCCTACTAGCGGGGGTCTACGAGCAGTACTTC.

This rearrangement joins TRBV30 to TRBJ2-7; possibly TRBD2 for D (6 bases). The V and J ends lost 2 bases and 7 bases respectively, with 15 bases between them. Germline CDR1 and CDR2: GTSNPN and SVGIG (reference sequence). The CDR3 is 13 amino acids. CDR3 sequence (DNA): TGTGCCTGGAGTCGTATCCGGGCGGGGGAGCAGTACTTC. Protein sequence: CAWSRIRAGEQYF. Full variable domain (rest looked up from reference TRBV30 and TRBJ2-7): SQTIHQWPATLVQPVGSPLSLECTVEGTSNPNLYWYRQAAGRGLQLLFYSVGIGQISSEVPQNLSASRPQDRQFILSSKKLLLSDSGFYLCAWSRIRAGEQYFGPGTRLTVT.

The rearrangement links TRBV2 to TRBJ2-7; 9 bases fit TRBD2. This CDR3 has 14 amino acids. V shed 7 bases, J shed 3 bases, and the junction held 7 bases outside the gene matches. From germline, CDR1 is SNHLY and CDR2 FYNNEI. For the CDR3, the DNA is TGTGCCAGCAAGGAAATAGCGGGGGACTACGAGCAGTACTTC. Encoded protein: CASKEIAGDYEQYF.

This clone showed up just once. The chain carries TRBV7-8 and TRBJ2-1, with D uncertain. The CDR3 is 17 residues long. V was clipped by 1 base and J by 6 bases, with 19 bases between them. From germline, CDR1 is SGHVS and CDR2 FQNEAQ. CDR3 bases: TGTGCCAGCAGCTTAGGTCGGTTGGGCCTCTCTCCCAATGAGCAGTTCTTC. As protein: CASSLGRLGLSPNEQFF.

The chain has TRBV6-4 and TRBJ2-3; 10 bases fit TRBD2. Trimming removed 5 bases from V and 3 bases from J; junction bases left unmatched: 5. CDR1 is MRHNA, CDR2 SNTAGT, per germline. This CDR3 is 15 amino acids long. The CDR3 loop reads CASSISGGATDTQYF. The CDR3 nucleotides are TGTGCCAGCAGTATCAGCGGGGGGGCGACAGATACGCAGTATTTT.

This chain connects TRBV24-1 to TRBJ2-3; 9 bases are a match to TRBD2. The CDR3 consists of 17 residues. Trimming removed 0 bases from V and 5 bases from J; junction bases left unmatched: 8. Germline loops: CDR1 KGHDR, CDR2 SFDVKD. The CDR3 nucleotides read TGTGCCACCAGTGATTTGAACCGCGGGGGGGCCAAAGATACGCAGTATTTT. The encoded protein is CATSDLNRGGAKDTQYF.

V is TRBV9 and J is TRBJ2-7; 8 bases fit TRBD2. The V gene end was trimmed by 3 bases and the J gene end by 0 bases; junction bases not matched to a gene: 5. In germline, CDR1 is SGDLS, CDR2 YYNGEE. The CDR3 is 15 amino acids. For the CDR3, the DNA is TGTGCCAGCAGCGCGACGGGGGGGACCTCCTACGAGCAGTACTTC. Protein sequence: CASSATGGTSYEQYF.

This rearrangement joins TRBV12-3 or TRBV12-4 to TRBJ2-7; maybe TRBD2 (5 bases). CDR3 size: 13 residues. The V end was cut by 4 bases, the J end by 6 bases, with 13 bases between. For the CDR3, the DNA is TGTGCCAGCAGTTCATTCCGCGGGTCCGAGCAGTACTTC. It yields the protein CASSSFRGSEQYF.

CDR3 nucleotide sequence: TGTGCCAGCAGTGAGAGGGGACAGGGGTTATACGAGCAGTACTTC. Residues: CASSERGQGLYEQYF. The V gene is TRBV2, the J gene TRBJ2-7; TRBD1 matches at 10 bases. Trimming cost V 3 bases and J 4 bases; bases outside gene matches: 6. The CDR3 is made up of 15 amino acids. Germline values: CDR1 SNHLY, CDR2 FYNNEI.

The CDR3 reads CAWSVQGFFSGNTIYF. The CDR3 bases are TGTGCCTGGAGTGTACAGGGGTTTTTTTCTGGAAACACCATATATTTT. The rearrangement joins TRBV30 to TRBJ1-3; TRBD1 matches at 7 bases. Losses at the gene ends were 0 bases for V and 1 base for J; bases not matched to a gene: 6. The CDR3 is 16 residues long. The V gene's germline CDR1 is GTSNPN and CDR2 SVGIG (reference sequence).

This chain uses TRBV6-1 with TRBJ2-5; perhaps TRBD2 as D (6 bases). Trimming left V 2 bases short and J 7 bases short, with 14 bases between. The CDR3 contains 14 residues. Germline-derived CDR1 and CDR2 are MNHNS and SASEGT. CDR3 sequence (DNA): TGTGCCAGCAGTGAACTCGGGTCGCGGGGGACCCAGTACTTC. Its protein is CASSELGSRGTQYF.

The J gene is TRBJ1-1, the V gene TRBV6-5; D possibly corresponds to TRBD1 (6 bases). Trimming cost V 4 bases and J 5 bases, with 14 bases left between them. Germline V gives CDR1 MNHEY, CDR2 SVGAGI. CDR3 length: 14 amino acids. CDR3 sequence: CASSFMGDITEAFF. CDR3 nucleotide sequence: TGTGCCAGCAGTTTCATGGGGGACATAACTGAAGCTTTCTTT.

V and J are TRBV29-1 and TRBJ1-1; D is perhaps TRBD1 (5 bases). The CDR3 spans 15 residues. Germline V gives CDR1 SQVTM, CDR2 ANQGSEA. Trimming pared 5 bases from V and 3 bases from J, leaving 19 bases between. CDR3 sequence: CSVRAGRRKDTEAFF. DNA for the CDR3: TGCAGCGTTAGAGCGGGGCGTAGGAAGGACACTGAAGCTTTCTTT. Together with reference TRBV29-1 and TRBJ1-1, the CDR3 gives the full variable domain: SAVISQKPSRDICQRGTSLTIQCQVDSQVTMMFWYRQQPGQSLTLIATANQGSEATYESGFVIDKFPISRPNLTFSTLTVSNMSPEDSSIYLCSVRAGRRKDTEAFFGQGTRLTVV.

The genes are TRBV18 and TRBJ2-1, with D possibly TRBD2 on 6 matching bases. The V end was cut by 1 base, the J end by 3 bases, with 7 bases between. The CDR3 extends over 14 amino acids. Germline V lookup: CDR1 KGHSH, CDR2 LQKENI. The CDR3 sequence is CASSPLADYNEQFF. CDR3 nucleotides: TGTGCCAGCTCACCACTAGCGGACTACAATGAGCAGTTCTTC.

The chain employs TRBV12-3 or TRBV12-4 and TRBJ2-7; D is possibly TRBD2 (5 bases). The CDR3 sequence is 12 residues long. Trimming removed 6 bases at V and 7 bases at J, with 13 bases between. CDR3 loop: CASRADWVEQYF. The CDR3 DNA sequence: TGTGCCAGCAGGGCGGACTGGGTGGAGCAGTACTTC.

This clone turned up a few times. The chain has TRBV6-6 and TRBJ1-1; 7 positions agree with TRBD1. Germline CDR1 and CDR2: MNHNY and SVGAGI (reference sequence). V lost 2 bases to trimming and J lost 10 bases; unmatched junction nucleotides: 7. This CDR3 comprises 13 residues. This CDR3 is CASSYPQQGRAFF. The CDR3 bases are TGTGCCAGCAGTTACCCTCAACAGGGGAGAGCTTTCTTT.

There are a few counts of this clone. The chain has TRBV4-3 and TRBJ1-1; 10 nucleotides match TRBD1. Per germline, CDR1 LGHNA and CDR2 YSLEER. V was pared by 1 base and J by 6 bases, with 2 bases of the junction left unmatched. This CDR3 spans 14 amino acids. CDR3 nucleotides: TGCGCCAGCAGCCAAGCCGGGACAGGGGCTGAAGCTTTCTTT. It is translated as CASSQAGTGAEAFF.

This chain links TRBV6-6 with TRBJ2-2; 7 nucleotides line up with TRBD2. The CDR3 is 16 residues long. V was clipped by 0 bases and J by 2 bases; unmatched bases: 3. CDR1 is MNHNY, CDR2 SVGAGI, per germline (reference sequence). The CDR3 spells CASSYSGGGNTGELFF. Written as DNA, the CDR3 is TGTGCCAGCAGTTACTCTGGGGGGGGTAACACCGGGGAGCTGTTTTTT.

The chain employs TRBV6-5 and TRBJ1-6, with 10 bases that match TRBD1. Germline CDR1 reads MNHEY; CDR2 reads SVGAGI. The CDR3 sequence is 14 residues long. V shed 6 bases, J shed 8 bases, and the junction held 4 bases outside the gene matches. CDR3 residues: CASSPGQGHSPLHF. The CDR3 DNA reads as TGTGCCAGCAGCCCGGGACAGGGGCATTCACCCCTCCACTTT.

This clone was recorded a few times. The CDR3 sequence is CASRPRVRGWGTEAFF. DNA of the CDR3: TGTGCAAGTCGCCCTAGGGTTCGGGGGTGGGGGACTGAAGCTTTCTTT. The V and J genes are TRBV12-2 and TRBJ1-1. TRBV12-2 is listed as a pseudogene. This CDR3 region has 16 residues.

The chain joins TRBV7-2 to TRBJ2-1; maybe TRBD2 (5 bases). The CDR3 loop spans 14 amino acids. V dropped 1 base and J dropped 9 bases, with 13 bases sitting between them. Germline V CDR1 and CDR2: SGHTA, FQGNSA. For the CDR3, the DNA is TGTGCCAGCAGCTTAGTACGAGGGTTCACTGAGCAGTTCTTC. Its protein is CASSLVRGFTEQFF.

Details on this clone: An end of the junction differs from the germline gene, which may be a read error. The rearrangement links TRBV12-3 or TRBV12-4 to TRBJ2-7, with D perhaps matching TRBD1 (5 bases). CDR3 length: 13 residues. CDR3 bases: TGTGCCAGCAGCTTAGCCAGGGCGGACGAGCAGTACTTC. Amino acid sequence: CASSLARADEQYF.